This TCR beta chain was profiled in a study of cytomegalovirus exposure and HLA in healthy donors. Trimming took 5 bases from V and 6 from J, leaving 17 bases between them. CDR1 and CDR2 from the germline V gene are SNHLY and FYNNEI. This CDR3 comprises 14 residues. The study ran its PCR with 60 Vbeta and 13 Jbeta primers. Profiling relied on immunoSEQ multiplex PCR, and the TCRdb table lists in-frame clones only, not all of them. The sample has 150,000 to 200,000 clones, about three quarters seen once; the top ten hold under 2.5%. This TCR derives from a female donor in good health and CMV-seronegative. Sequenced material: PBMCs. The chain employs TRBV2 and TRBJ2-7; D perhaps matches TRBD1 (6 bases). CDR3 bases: TGTGCCAGCAGTTTGGAACAGGGCTCGCGCGAGCAGTACTTC. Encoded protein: CASSLEQGSREQYF.